Following are 17 T cell receptor beta chains from one sample sequenced in a study of blood T cell repertoires in COVID-19. Sequencing used immunoSEQ multiplex PCR; TCRdb keeps in-frame clones, though not all of them. The table records 60,000 to 70,000 clones, 65% to 90% of them present only once. The material sequenced was peripheral blood. Source of these receptors: a woman aged 60-75 years with acute or convalescent COVID-19.

V usage is TRBV10-3 and J usage is TRBJ1-1; TRBD1 agrees at 8 bases. The germline gives CDR1 ENHRY, CDR2 SYGVKD. Unmatched junction bases numbered 5, after V lost 8 bases and J lost 3 bases. The CDR3 has 13 residues. CDR3 nucleotides: TGTGCCATCTCAGGGGGCACGGACACTGAAGCTTTCTTT. Translating gives CAISGGTDTEAFF.

The V call is TRBV5-8, the J call TRBJ1-5, with a possible D match to TRBD1 (6 bases). This CDR3 contains 18 residues. Trimming pared 1 base from V and 0 bases from J, leaving 17 bases between. Germline V gene data show CDR1 as SGHTS and CDR2 as YDEGEE. CDR3 sequence (DNA): TGTGCCAGCAGCTTGACCGGGACATATGTCGATAGCAATCAGCCCCAGCATTTT. Protein product: CASSLTGTYVDSNQPQHF.

This clone occurred once. CDR3 sequence reads: CAWKRDSLNGYTF. CDR3 DNA: TGTGCCTGGAAAAGGGACAGCCTAAATGGCTACACCTTC. The chain is built from TRBV30 and TRBJ1-2, with TRBD1 matching over 7 bases. Germline CDR1 is GTSNPN and CDR2 is SVGIG (reference sequence). This CDR3 has 13 residues. J lost 6 bases, V lost 4 bases, and 8 bases had no gene match.

Points on this clone: Additional DNA sequences in this sample encode the identical CDR3. The chain uses TRBV19 and TRBJ1-5; a possible D gene is TRBD1 (5 bases). V lost 1 base to trimming and J lost 0 bases, with 7 bases between them. The CDR3 has 15 amino acids. CDR1 and CDR2 (germline): LNHDA, SQIVND (reference sequence). CDR3 region: CASSIVQDSNQPQHF. The CDR3 nucleotides are TGTGCCAGTAGTATAGTACAGGATAGCAATCAGCCCCAGCATTTT.

The rearrangement links TRBV10-3 to TRBJ2-7; 14 bases map to TRBD2. The germline gives CDR1 ENHRY, CDR2 SYGVKD. This CDR3 comprises 15 residues. The ends lost 4 bases at V and 6 bases at J; junction bases unmatched: 5. The CDR3 protein is CAISGTSGRTVEQYF. The CDR3, as DNA: TGTGCCATCAGTGGGACTAGCGGGAGGACAGTCGAGCAGTACTTC.

The rearrangement joins TRBV30 to TRBJ2-5; 8 nucleotides align to TRBD2. The J segment lost 2 bases and the V segment lost 5 bases, leaving 13 bases of the junction unmatched. This CDR3 has 16 residues. Germline V lookup: CDR1 GTSNPN, CDR2 SVGIG (reference sequence). The CDR3 loop reads CAWGRPGTRSQETQYF. CDR3 nucleotides: TGTGCCTGGGGTAGGCCCGGGACTAGAAGTCAAGAGACCCAGTACTTC.

The chain has TRBV18 and TRBJ2-5; 12 positions match TRBD2. Germline V gives CDR1 KGHSH, CDR2 LQKENI. The CDR3 is 16 amino acids. V shed 5 bases and J 7 bases; nucleotides not matched to a gene: 11. The chain's CDR3 is CASSSRTSGARATQYF. The CDR3 bases are TGTGCCAGCTCATCTCGGACTAGCGGGGCCAGAGCGACCCAGTACTTC.

In this sample, this clone turned up once. The chain employs TRBV6-6 and TRBJ2-1; 9 nucleotides align to TRBD2. V shed 6 bases, J shed 7 bases, and the junction held 4 bases outside the gene matches. This CDR3 contains 13 residues. Germline CDR1 MNHNY, CDR2 SVGAGI (reference sequence). This chain's CDR3 is CASRRLAVNEQFF. For the CDR3, the DNA is TGTGCCAGCAGAAGACTAGCGGTTAATGAGCAGTTCTTC.

The chain has TRBV18 and TRBJ2-2; 9 bases agree with TRBD1. The length of the CDR3 is 17 residues. Losses at the gene ends were 0 bases for V and 4 bases for J; bases not matched to a gene: 6. The germline V gene encodes CDR1 KGHSH and CDR2 LQKENI. The CDR3 loop is CASSPPTGGTFTGELFF. In DNA, the CDR3 is TGTGCCAGCTCACCACCGACAGGGGGAACTTTCACCGGGGAGCTGTTTTTT.

The chain combines TRBV6-1 with TRBJ1-2; D gene uncertain. V was cut by 0 bases and J by 5 bases, with 7 bases left in between. The CDR3 totals 13 residues. Germline values: CDR1 MNHNS, CDR2 SASEGT. The CDR3: CASSEAAVYGYTF. CDR3 DNA sequence: TGTGCCAGCAGTGAAGCGGCAGTATATGGCTACACCTTC.

This clone was picked up a small number of times. V usage is TRBV28 and J usage is TRBJ1-2, with D possibly matching TRBD1 (6 bases). The CDR3 contains 15 residues. V was pared by 8 bases and J by 0 bases, with 16 bases between. Germline V gives CDR1 MDHEN, CDR2 SYDVKM. The CDR3 DNA is TGTGCCAGCGGTAATCTGAAGGGGGCTAACTATGGCTACACCTTC. Translation: CASGNLKGANYGYTF.

The chain employs TRBV6-6 and TRBJ2-7, with a weak D call TRBD2 (5 bases). Trimming stripped 4 bases from V and 0 bases from J, with 10 bases between. Per the germline V gene, CDR1 is MNHNY and CDR2 is SVGAGI (reference sequence). The CDR3 contains 14 residues. The CDR3 region is CASSSGKYSYEQYF. As DNA, the CDR3 is TGTGCCAGCAGTTCCGGGAAATACTCCTACGAGCAGTACTTC.

V and J are TRBV10-3 and TRBJ2-3; no firm D call. CDR1 is ENHRY and CDR2 is SYGVKD in the germline V gene. This CDR3 contains 13 residues. V dropped 5 bases and J dropped 2 bases, with 8 bases sitting between them. CDR3 protein: CAISLSLTDTQYF. DNA for the CDR3: TGTGCCATCAGTCTCTCCCTCACAGATACGCAGTATTTT.

The rearrangement joins TRBV6-5 to TRBJ2-5; D possibly corresponds to TRBD2 (5 bases). The CDR3 covers 15 residues. The V end was cut by 0 bases, the J end by 6 bases, with 14 bases between. Germline V gives CDR1 MNHEY, CDR2 SVGAGI. The chain's CDR3 is CASSYSRGPGKTQYF. CDR3 coding DNA: TGTGCCAGCAGTTACTCTAGAGGGCCTGGGAAGACCCAGTACTTC.

The V gene is TRBV15, the J gene TRBJ1-5, with TRBD1 as a possible D gene (5 bases). Trimming stripped 5 bases from V and 3 bases from J, with 14 bases between. The CDR3 is 15 residues long. Per the germline V gene, CDR1 is LNHNV and CDR2 is YYDKDF (reference sequence). CDR3 sequence reads: CATSGGVGFNQPQHF. The CDR3 coding sequence is TGTGCCACCAGCGGGGGGGTCGGTTTCAATCAGCCCCAGCATTTT.

The chain uses TRBV7-2 and TRBJ2-1, with a weak D call TRBD1 (5 bases). CDR1 is SGHTA and CDR2 is FQGNSA in the germline V gene. There are 13 residues in the CDR3. V lost 2 bases and J lost 12, with 14 bases in between. As DNA, the CDR3 is TGTGCCAGCAGCTTAACGATACTTGGGGCGCAGTTCTTC. Its translation: CASSLTILGAQFF.

The rearrangement joins TRBV5-4 to TRBJ2-1; weak D call: TRBD2 (6 bases). Germline values: CDR1 SGHNT, CDR2 YYREEE (reference sequence). This CDR3 is 15 amino acids long. V shed 4 bases and J shed 5 bases, with 16 bases lying between them. Written as DNA, the CDR3 is TGTGCCAGCAGCAGGGACTCTATCGCGAACAATGAGCAGTTCTTC. It is translated as CASSRDSIANNEQFF.